A single sample gave rise to the 19 T cell receptor beta chains below, sequenced in a study of beta chain features in type 1 diabetes. What was sequenced were expressed TCRB transcripts, since all of the isolated RNA had been reverse transcribed. Generated by immunoSEQ multiplex PCR, the TCRdb table keeps only in-frame clones and is missing some. Here the sample spans about 340,000 clones, roughly 8% being singletons. Sequencing was done on a sample of central memory CD4+ T cells from blood. The origin of the receptors is a woman between 18 and 30 years old in good health.

This chain joins TRBV6-5 and TRBJ2-5; 10 bases map to TRBD2. Losses at the gene ends were 9 bases for V and 2 bases for J; bases not matched to a gene: 6. The CDR3 totals 14 residues. In germline, CDR1 is MNHEY, CDR2 SVGAGI. In DNA form, the CDR3 reads TGTGCCAGTACCGGGACTAGCGATCAAGAGACCCAGTACTTC. Amino acids: CASTGTSDQETQYF.

This clone has only a few counts. One end of the junction does not line up with germline, which may come from a read error. The chain recombines TRBV6-1 with TRBJ2-2; the match to TRBD2 covers 11 bases. From germline, CDR1 is MNHNS and CDR2 SASEGT. The CDR3 has 22 amino acids. CDR3 sequence reads: CASSEYPLAGGFLSPNTGELFF. CDR3 DNA: TGTGCCAGCAGTGAATACCCTCTAGCGGGAGGTTTCCTCTCGCCGAATACCGGGGAGCTGTTTTTT.

At least ten counts were recorded for this clone. The chain uses TRBV10-3 and TRBJ2-1; tentatively, D is TRBD1 or TRBD2 (6 bases each). This CDR3 spans 13 amino acids. CDR1 is ENHRY and CDR2 is SYGVKD in the germline V gene. V shed 9 bases and J shed 2 bases, with 11 bases lying between them. DNA of the CDR3: TGTGCCATGGCGGGACAAACCTACAATGAGCAGTTCTTC. As protein: CAMAGQTYNEQFF.

This clone has only a few counts. The chain employs TRBV27 and TRBJ1-2; 9 bases agree with TRBD1. V trimming: 6 bases; J trimming: 7 bases; junction bases outside the gene matches: 9. Germline V gene sequence: CDR1 MNHEY, CDR2 SMNVEV (reference sequence). This CDR3 has 14 residues. CDR3: CASSTGQGHGGYTF. CDR3 DNA sequence: TGTGCCAGCAGCACCGGACAGGGGCATGGTGGCTACACCTTC.

This clone showed up just a few times. This chain connects TRBV7-8 to TRBJ1-5; D call uncertain. The CDR3 is 13 amino acids. CDR1 and CDR2 (germline): SGHVS, FQNEAQ. Between the trimmed V and J ends, which lost 2 bases and 7 bases, there was a span of 9 bases. Written as DNA, the CDR3 is TGTGCCAGCAGCTTACAGTTTTTCCAGCCCCAGCATTTT. Amino acids: CASSLQFFQPQHF.

This clone was counted only a few times. The chain has TRBV18 and TRBJ2-5, with D unclear. The V gene lost 4 bases and the J gene lost 4 bases, with 10 bases spanning the gap. In germline, CDR1 is KGHSH, CDR2 LQKENI. The length of the CDR3 is 13 residues. For the CDR3, the DNA is TGTGCCAGCTCACAGCAGGTAGGAGAGACCCAGTACTTC. Its translation: CASSQQVGETQYF.

The genes are TRBV28 and TRBJ2-7; D gene uncertain. The CDR3 runs to 13 residues. Per the germline V gene, CDR1 is MDHEN and CDR2 is SYDVKM. Trimming pared 1 base from V and 6 bases from J, leaving 10 bases between. CDR3 sequence: CASSLLVLREQYF. The CDR3 DNA sequence: TGTGCCAGCAGTTTATTGGTGCTCCGCGAGCAGTACTTC.

At least ten counts were recorded for this clone. J is TRBJ2-1 and V is TRBV7-9; the match to TRBD2 covers 8 bases. V shed 6 bases and J 0 bases; nucleotides not matched to a gene: 4. The CDR3 length is 15 residues. CDR1 and CDR2 (germline): SEHNR, FQNEAQ (reference sequence). The CDR3: CASRESGSSYNEQFF. The CDR3 DNA sequence: TGTGCCAGCAGGGAAAGCGGGAGCTCCTACAATGAGCAGTTCTTC.

The chain is built from TRBV27 and TRBJ2-5, with D hard to call. The germline gives CDR1 MNHEY, CDR2 SMNVEV (reference sequence). The CDR3 runs 13 residues. With 3 bases removed from V and 4 bases from J, the gap between germline ends came to 9 bases. In DNA, the CDR3 is TGTGCCAGCAGTTTTTTTCGTGGAGAGACCCAGTACTTC. This codes for CASSFFRGETQYF.

The DNA of the CDR3 is TGTGCCAGCAGGGCCGATCAGGGACAAGAGACCCAGTACTTC. This encodes CASRADQGQETQYF. The chain links TRBV5-4 to TRBJ2-5, with a weak D call TRBD1 (5 bases). Germline CDR1 and CDR2: SGHNT and YYREEE (reference sequence). V lost 5 bases and J lost 2, with 13 bases in between. There are 14 residues in the CDR3.

This clone was counted a few times. The chain combines TRBV5-4 with TRBJ2-5, with D tentatively TRBD1 or TRBD2 (7 bases each). Germline CDR1 SGHNT, CDR2 YYREEE (reference sequence). The CDR3 is 15 residues long. Trimming left V 4 bases short and J 4 bases short, with 17 bases between. The DNA for the CDR3 is TGTGCCAGCAGCATCCCCCAGGGGGAGGGAGAGACCCAGTACTTC. Encoded protein: CASSIPQGEGETQYF.

The chain links TRBV6-5 to TRBJ2-1; 10 nucleotides match TRBD2. The V and J ends lost 2 bases and 8 bases, in that order; junction bases with no gene match: 6. CDR1 is MNHEY and CDR2 is SVGAGI in the germline V gene. This CDR3 spans 15 amino acids. In DNA form, the CDR3 reads TGTGCCAGCAGTTACGTAGCGGGAGGCTTGGATGAGCAGTTCTTC. Translated, it gives CASSYVAGGLDEQFF.

This clone came up a few times. The rearrangement joins TRBV7-9 to TRBJ2-3; D may be TRBD2 (6 bases). Trimming removed 4 bases at V and 3 bases at J, with 8 bases between. Per the germline V gene, CDR1 is SEHNR and CDR2 is FQNEAQ (reference sequence). The CDR3 covers 13 residues. The CDR3 reads CASSWDSTDTQYF. DNA for the CDR3: TGTGCCAGCAGCTGGGACTCAACAGATACGCAGTATTTT.

There are a few counts of this clone. The CDR3 DNA is TGCGCCAGCAGCTTGGTCCAGGGTTCAGATACGCAGTATTTT. Protein sequence: CASSLVQGSDTQYF. The V and J genes are TRBV5-1 and TRBJ2-3; a weak D match, TRBD1 (5 bases). Germline V gene sequence: CDR1 SGHRS, CDR2 YFSETQ. Trimming took off 0 bases at V and 4 bases at J, with 9 bases between the two ends. The CDR3 sequence is 14 residues long.

This clone was detected ten times or more. This CDR3 is missing its conserved last phenylalanine or tryptophan, likely due to a read error. The DNA is left out, because the CDR3 cannot be placed on it with certainty; the CDR3 is given as TCRdb lists it. J is TRBJ2-7 and V is TRBV27; TRBD1 is the table's D call, not checked against the DNA. Germline loops: CDR1 MNHEY, CDR2 SMNVEV (reference sequence). A total of 12 residues make up the CDR3, ends included. The CDR3 protein is CASRPEWTGDAS.

This clone has a handful of counts. The chain uses TRBV6-1 and TRBJ2-1, with D perhaps TRBD1 or TRBD2 (5 bases each). The CDR3 has 12 residues. Germline lookup yields CDR1 MNHNS and CDR2 SASEGT. The ends were cut back, 5 bases at V and 9 bases at J, with 11 bases in the middle. In DNA, the CDR3 is TGTGCCAGCAGTTCCAGGGACGGTGAGCAGTTCTTC. Its translation is CASSSRDGEQFF.

The J gene is TRBJ2-5, the V gene TRBV28; 10 bases line up with TRBD2. The germline V gene encodes CDR1 MDHEN and CDR2 SYDVKM. The V gene end was trimmed by 8 bases and the J gene end by 4 bases; junction bases not matched to a gene: 16. This CDR3 is 17 amino acids long. In DNA form, the CDR3 reads TGTGCCAGCGGAACGCAGCCGGGACTAGCGAGGGGAGAGACCCAGTACTTC. Its translation is CASGTQPGLARGETQYF.

V is TRBV27 and J is TRBJ1-1; 7 bases match TRBD1. The CDR3 sequence is 13 residues long. Germline V lookup: CDR1 MNHEY, CDR2 SMNVEV (reference sequence). The ends lost 5 bases at V and 4 bases at J; junction bases unmatched: 4. CDR3 residues: CASSPNRGTEAFF. CDR3 bases: TGTGCCAGCAGTCCGAACAGGGGCACTGAAGCTTTCTTT.

The chain uses TRBV6-1 and TRBJ2-1; D may be TRBD2 (5 bases). This CDR3 region has 14 residues. Per germline, CDR1 MNHNS and CDR2 SASEGT. Trimming pared 6 bases from V and 0 bases from J, leaving 9 bases between. CDR3 amino acids: CASRPGGSYNEQFF. The DNA of the CDR3 is TGTGCCAGCAGACCAGGAGGCTCCTACAATGAGCAGTTCTTC.